Listed below are T cell receptor beta chains from one sample, sequenced in a study of response to subunit inactivated influenza vaccine. Via MiXCR, TCRdb re-called the RT-PCR reads, giving one row per CDR3 protein. The data show about 520,000 distinct CDR3 sequences, approximately 7.3% seen once. The sample here was PBMCs from blood, taken about 23 months after vaccination. The source of these receptors is a man in his fifties or sixties who received an inactivated influenza vaccine. The conserved cysteine and the conserved F or W are not part of the CDR3 here.

v_call	j_call	cdr3_aa
TRBV10-1	TRBJ2-2	ASSDFGNTGELF
TRBV7-2	TRBJ1-1	ASSPGGVAF
TRBV20-1	TRBJ1-5	SAGQGHTENQPQH
TRBV12-3/TRBV12-4	TRBJ2-7	ASSWFGSEQY
TRBV20-1	TRBJ2-7	SAREPRAPYEQY
TRBV20-1	TRBJ2-3	SASPGANTDTQY
TRBV12-3/TRBV12-4	TRBJ1-1	ASSFLQESTEAF
TRBV4-2	TRBJ1-4	ASSQDRGGLGEKLF
TRBV11-2	TRBJ2-7	ASSLVDTSYEQY
TRBV10-3	TRBJ1-1	AISDPTGALGTEAF
TRBV28	TRBJ2-3	ASTFPGLAGDTQY
TRBV7-2	TRBJ2-3	ASSLQRGGASTDTQY
TRBV4-2	TRBJ2-3	ASSQLAGGSTDTQY
TRBV11-3	TRBJ2-3	ASSEGRTSGTTDTQY
TRBV4-1	TRBJ2-1	AIGTSGSYNEQF
TRBV9	TRBJ2-1	ASSVEVKSSYNEQF
TRBV20-1	TRBJ2-7	SARTSDSYEQY
TRBV2	TRBJ1-2	ASSEVLRRVGGYT
TRBV29-1	TRBJ2-5	SVRDSGTETQY
TRBV10-3	TRBJ2-1	AISESGGRGPSYNEQF
TRBV2	TRBJ2-1	ASSEIFIWSAGEDPIYNEQF
TRBV10-3	TRBJ2-3	AIRIGEGADTQY
TRBV7-2	TRBJ2-4	ASSPPLGLAKNIQY
TRBV5-1	TRBJ1-3	ASSLGSLRGNTIY
TRBV14	TRBJ1-2	ASSPRTVQRGYT
TRBV7-2	TRBJ2-3	ASSLAASGTSTDTQY
TRBV29-1	TRBJ2-7	SVATGAEQY
TRBV12-3/TRBV12-4	TRBJ2-2	ASSLWGTTGELF
TRBV7-9	TRBJ2-7	ASSLVSGRNEQY
TRBV20-1	TRBJ2-2	SARTASGGLHTGELF
TRBV7-6	TRBJ2-2	ASSSFFGELF
TRBV24-1	TRBJ2-2	ATSDSDRGWGELF
TRBV7-8	TRBJ2-3	ASSLEYPGPDTQY
TRBV2	TRBJ2-7	ASRQGMEQY
TRBV29-1	TRBJ2-7	SVAPGGTYEQY
TRBV20-1	TRBJ2-1	SAPGTHTQSSYNEQF
TRBV30	TRBJ2-7	ACLGQGGGYEQY
TRBV6-1	TRBJ2-1	ASSARGDLTNEQF
TRBV18	TRBJ2-7	ASSPPSSGSYEQY
TRBV4-1	TRBJ1-1	ASSQEGLNTEAF
TRBV18	TRBJ1-3	ASSPPNRVHSGNTIY
TRBV28	TRBJ2-1	ASLAGTRGEQF
TRBV11-2	TRBJ2-3	ASSLAVDTQY
TRBV7-6	TRBJ2-1	ASSLARDGVAGVLLNEQF
TRBV11-2	TRBJ2-5	ASSLQRTGGLLQTQY
TRBV11-2	TRBJ2-3	ASSVSGTSGRDTQY
TRBV6-5	TRBJ2-2	ASRHTPGELF
TRBV5-6	TRBJ2-5	ASSRIQGAKLQETQY
TRBV15	TRBJ1-5	ATSRGTGRNQPQH
TRBV5-1	TRBJ2-2	ASSLSQNTGELF
TRBV5-1	TRBJ1-1	ASSAGVGTEAF
TRBV7-2	TRBJ2-1	ASSWAGGSRNEQF
TRBV20-1	TRBJ2-5	SARDRVTAGETQY
TRBV16	TRBJ2-1	ASSQSGRQGAYNEQF
TRBV7-6	TRBJ2-2	ASSEKPSPGELF
TRBV5-1	TRBJ2-2	ASSQTNTGRTEELF